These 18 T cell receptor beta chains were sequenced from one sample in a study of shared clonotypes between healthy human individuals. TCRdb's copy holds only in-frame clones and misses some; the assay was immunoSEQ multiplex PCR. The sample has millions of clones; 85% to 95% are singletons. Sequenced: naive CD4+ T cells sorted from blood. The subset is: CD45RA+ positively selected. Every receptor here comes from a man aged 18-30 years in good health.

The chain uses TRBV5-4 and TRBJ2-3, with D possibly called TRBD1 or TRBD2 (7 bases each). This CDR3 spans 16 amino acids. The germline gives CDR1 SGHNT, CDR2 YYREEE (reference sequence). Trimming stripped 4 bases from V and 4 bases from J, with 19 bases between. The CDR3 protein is CASSRRTGRGADTQYF. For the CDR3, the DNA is TGTGCCAGCAGCCGGAGGACAGGCCGGGGGGCAGATACGCAGTATTTT. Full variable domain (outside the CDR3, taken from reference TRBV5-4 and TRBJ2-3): ETGVTQSPTHLIKTRGQQVTLRCSSQSGHNTVSWYQQALGQGPQFIFQYYREEENGRGNFPPRFSGLQFPNYSSELNVNALELDDSALYLCASSRRTGRGADTQYFGPGTRLTVL.

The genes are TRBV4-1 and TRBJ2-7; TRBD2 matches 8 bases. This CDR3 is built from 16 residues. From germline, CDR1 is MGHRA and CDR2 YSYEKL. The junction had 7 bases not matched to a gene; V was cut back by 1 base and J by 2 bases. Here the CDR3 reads CASSQVASGSTYEQYF. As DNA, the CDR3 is TGCGCCAGCAGCCAAGTTGCCAGCGGGAGTACCTACGAGCAGTACTTC.

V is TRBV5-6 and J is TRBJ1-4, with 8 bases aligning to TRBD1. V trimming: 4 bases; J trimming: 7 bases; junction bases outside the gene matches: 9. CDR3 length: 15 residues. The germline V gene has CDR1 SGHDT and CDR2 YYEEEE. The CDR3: CASSGGTGRFEKLFF. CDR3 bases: TGTGCCAGCAGCGGGGGGACAGGTCGGTTTGAAAAACTGTTTTTT.

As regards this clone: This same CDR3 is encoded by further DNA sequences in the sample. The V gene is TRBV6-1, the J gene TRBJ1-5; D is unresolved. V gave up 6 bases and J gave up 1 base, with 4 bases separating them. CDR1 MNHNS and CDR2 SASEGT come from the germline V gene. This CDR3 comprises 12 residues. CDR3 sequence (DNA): TGTGCCAGCAGGCAAAGCAATCAGCCCCAGCATTTT. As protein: CASRQSNQPQHF.

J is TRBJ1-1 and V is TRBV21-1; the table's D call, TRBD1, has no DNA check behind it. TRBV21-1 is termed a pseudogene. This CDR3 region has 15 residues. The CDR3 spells CASSNFRGPVTEAFF. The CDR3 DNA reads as TGTGCCAGCAGCAACTTCAGGGGACCCGTCACTGAAGCTTTCTTT.

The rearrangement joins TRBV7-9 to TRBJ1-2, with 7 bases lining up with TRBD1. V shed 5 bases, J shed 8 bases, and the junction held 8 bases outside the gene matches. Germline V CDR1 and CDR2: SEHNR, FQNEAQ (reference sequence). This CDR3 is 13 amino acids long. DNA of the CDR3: TGTGCCAGCAGCCCAGAGACAGGGAGGGGCTACACCTTC. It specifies CASSPETGRGYTF.

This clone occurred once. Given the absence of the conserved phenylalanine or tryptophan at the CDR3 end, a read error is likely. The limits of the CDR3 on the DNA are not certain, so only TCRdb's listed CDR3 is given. The CDR3: CASRGQLIPTLLV. The J gene is TRBJ1-1, the V gene TRBV25-1; the DNA was not compared with TRBD1, the D call given in the table. Germline CDR1 and CDR2: MGHDK and SYGVNS. A total of 13 residues make up the CDR3, ends included.

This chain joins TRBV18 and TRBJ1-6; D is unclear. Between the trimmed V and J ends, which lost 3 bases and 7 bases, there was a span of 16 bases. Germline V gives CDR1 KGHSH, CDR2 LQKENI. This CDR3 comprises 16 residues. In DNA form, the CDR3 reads TGTGCCAGCTCACCCGCGGGGTCAACTCAGAATTCACCCCTCCACTTT. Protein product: CASSPAGSTQNSPLHF.

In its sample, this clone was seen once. The CDR3 coding sequence is TGTGCCTGGAGTTGGAGGGGGCAGGCTGAAGCTTTCTTT. Protein: CAWSWRGQAEAFF. J is TRBJ1-1 and V is TRBV30; 7 nucleotides match TRBD1. V dropped 2 bases and J dropped 6; count of bases not matched to a gene: 6. CDR1 and CDR2 from the germline V gene are GTSNPN and SVGIG (reference sequence). The CDR3 is made up of 13 amino acids.

DNA of the CDR3: TGTGCCAGCAGTGAAGTTGACAGGGGACATGAGCAGTTCTTC. Amino acid sequence: CASSEVDRGHEQFF. The chain links TRBV6-1 to TRBJ2-1; 8 bases agree with TRBD1. The junction had 4 bases not matched to a gene; V was cut back by 1 base and J by 8 bases. This CDR3 has 14 residues. CDR1 MNHNS and CDR2 SASEGT come from the germline V gene.

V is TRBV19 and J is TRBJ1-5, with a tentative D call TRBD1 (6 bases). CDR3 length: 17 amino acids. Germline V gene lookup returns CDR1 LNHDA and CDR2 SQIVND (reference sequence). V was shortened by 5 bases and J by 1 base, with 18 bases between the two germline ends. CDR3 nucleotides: TGTGCCAGTAGTCACCGAACCTTACAGGGAAGCAATCAGCCCCAGCATTTT. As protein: CASSHRTLQGSNQPQHF.

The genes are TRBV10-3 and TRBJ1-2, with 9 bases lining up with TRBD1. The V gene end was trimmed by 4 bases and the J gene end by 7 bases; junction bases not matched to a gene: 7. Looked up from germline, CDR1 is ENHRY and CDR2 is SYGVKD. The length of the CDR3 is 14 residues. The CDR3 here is CAISGADRGGGYTF. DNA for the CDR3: TGTGCCATCAGTGGGGCGGACAGGGGAGGTGGCTACACCTTC.

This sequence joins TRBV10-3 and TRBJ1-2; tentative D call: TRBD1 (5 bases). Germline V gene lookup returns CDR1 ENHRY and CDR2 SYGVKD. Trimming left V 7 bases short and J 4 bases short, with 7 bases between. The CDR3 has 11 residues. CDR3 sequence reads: CAITGSYGYTF. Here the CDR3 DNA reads TGTGCCATCACAGGGTCCTATGGCTACACCTTC.

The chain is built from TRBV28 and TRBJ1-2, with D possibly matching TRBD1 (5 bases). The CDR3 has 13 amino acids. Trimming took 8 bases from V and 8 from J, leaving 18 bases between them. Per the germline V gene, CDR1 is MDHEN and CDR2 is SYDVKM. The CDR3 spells CASGLRGGMGYTF. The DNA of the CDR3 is TGTGCCAGCGGCCTTCGGGGCGGCATGGGCTACACCTTC.

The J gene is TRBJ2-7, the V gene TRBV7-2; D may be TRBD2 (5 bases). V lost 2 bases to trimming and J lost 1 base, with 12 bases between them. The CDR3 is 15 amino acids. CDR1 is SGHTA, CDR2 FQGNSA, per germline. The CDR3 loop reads CASSLNSGGSYEQYF. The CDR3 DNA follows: TGTGCCAGCAGCTTAAATTCTGGCGGGTCCTACGAGCAGTACTTC. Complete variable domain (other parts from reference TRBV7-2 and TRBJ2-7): GAGVSQSPSNKVTEKGKDVELRCDPISGHTALYWYRQSLGQGLEFLIYFQGNSAPDKSGLPSDRFSAERTGGSVSTLTIQRTQQEDSAVYLCASSLNSGGSYEQYFGPGTRLTVT.

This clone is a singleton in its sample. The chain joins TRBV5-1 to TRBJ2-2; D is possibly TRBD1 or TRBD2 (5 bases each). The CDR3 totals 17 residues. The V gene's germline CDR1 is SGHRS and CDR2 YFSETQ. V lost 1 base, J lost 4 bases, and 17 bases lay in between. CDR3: CASSLQAGTLSTGELFF. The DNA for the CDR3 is TGCGCCAGCAGCTTGCAGGCAGGGACGTTAAGCACCGGGGAGCTGTTTTTT.

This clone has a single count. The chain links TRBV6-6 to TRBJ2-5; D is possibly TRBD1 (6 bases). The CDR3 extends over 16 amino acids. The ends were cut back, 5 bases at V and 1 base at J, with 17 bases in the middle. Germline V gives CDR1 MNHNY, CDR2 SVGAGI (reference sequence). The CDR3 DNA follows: TGTGCCAGCAGTACCTACTTGACCAGGGGCCAAGAGACCCAGTACTTC. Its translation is CASSTYLTRGQETQYF.

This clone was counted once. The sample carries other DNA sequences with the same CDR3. The DNA for the CDR3 is TGTGCCAGCAGCTTTCGATACGAGCAGTACTTC. This translates into CASSFRYEQYF. The chain has TRBV5-6 and TRBJ2-7; D gene unclear. V was clipped by 2 bases and J by 4 bases, with 4 bases between them. Germline values: CDR1 SGHDT, CDR2 YYEEEE. CDR3 length: 11 amino acids. Using reference TRBV5-6 and TRBJ2-7 for the parts outside the CDR3, the full variable domain is DAGVTQSPTHLIKTRGQQVTLRCSPKSGHDTVSWYQQALGQGPQFIFQYYEEEERQRGNFPDRFSGHQFPNYSSELNVNALLLGDSALYLCASSFRYEQYFGPGTRLTVT.